Each of the 23 T cell receptor beta chains below was sequenced from the same sample in a study of blood T cell repertoires in COVID-19. Here immunoSEQ multiplex PCR was the method, and the copy in TCRdb shows in-frame clones only, minus some. The repertoire includes about 190,000 clones, less than 80% of them detected once, and roughly 12% sits in the top ten. Sequenced sample: peripheral blood. All receptors derive from a man aged 45-60 years who had recovered from COVID-19.

The chain has TRBV5-4 and TRBJ1-1, with unresolved D. Trimming took 0 bases from V and 5 from J, leaving 8 bases between them. The germline V gene has CDR1 SGHNT and CDR2 YYREEE (reference sequence). The CDR3 sequence is 13 residues long. Here the CDR3 reads CASSLDGTTEAFF. CDR3 nucleotides: TGTGCCAGCAGCTTGGATGGCACGACTGAAGCTTTCTTT.

The genes are TRBV27 and TRBJ1-2; 9 bases fit TRBD1. V trimming: 3 bases; J trimming: 7 bases; junction bases outside the gene matches: 0. The CDR3 consists of 12 residues. Germline V CDR1 and CDR2: MNHEY, SMNVEV (reference sequence). The CDR3 DNA reads TGTGCCAGCAGTTTGACAGGGGGTGGCTACACCTTC. It translates to CASSLTGGGYTF.

The V and J genes are TRBV10-3 and TRBJ2-1, with 7 bases lining up with TRBD2. J was trimmed by 7 bases and V by 7 bases; bases with no gene match: 7. CDR3 length equals 13 residues. CDR1 is ENHRY, CDR2 SYGVKD, per germline. The CDR3: CAITPGGNNEQFF. The CDR3 bases are TGTGCCATCACCCCCGGGGGGAATAATGAGCAGTTCTTC.

This chain joins TRBV28 and TRBJ2-7; possible D gene TRBD2, 5 bases. The CDR3 has 13 amino acids. Looked up from germline, CDR1 is MDHEN and CDR2 is SYDVKM. Deletions cut 2 bases from V and 4 bases from J, with 9 bases between. CDR3 coding DNA: TGTGCCAGCAGTTTACACAGAGGGTACGAGCAGTACTTC. This sequence encodes CASSLHRGYEQYF.

This clone was detected a few times. The genes are TRBV28 and TRBJ2-7; no reliable D call. The ends were cut back, 3 bases at V and 3 bases at J, with 12 bases in the middle. Per the germline V gene, CDR1 is MDHEN and CDR2 is SYDVKM. The CDR3 spans 14 residues. CDR3 protein: CASSFWSNNYEQYF. The CDR3 DNA sequence: TGTGCCAGCAGTTTCTGGTCGAACAACTACGAGCAGTACTTC.

The V call is TRBV9, the J call TRBJ2-1; tentatively, D is TRBD2 (6 bases). Germline values: CDR1 SGDLS, CDR2 YYNGEE. Trimming removed 1 base from V and 7 bases from J, with 21 bases in between. This CDR3 contains 17 residues. CDR3 region: CASSVFPTLAGGNEQFF. In DNA, the CDR3 is TGTGCCAGCAGCGTATTTCCTACCCTAGCCGGAGGGAATGAGCAGTTCTTC.

This sequence joins TRBV5-1 and TRBJ2-7, with 7 positions matching TRBD1. This CDR3 comprises 13 residues. Looked up from germline, CDR1 is SGHRS and CDR2 is YFSETQ. V lost 7 bases and J lost 0; bases outside the gene matches: 4. The CDR3 loop reads CASAAGGSYEQYF. CDR3 sequence (DNA): TGCGCCAGCGCCGCAGGGGGCTCCTACGAGCAGTACTTC.

In nucleotides, the CDR3 is TGTGCCAGCTCAATTAGCGGAGACTCCTACAATGAGCAGTTCTTC. This sequence encodes CASSISGDSYNEQFF. V and J are TRBV18 and TRBJ2-1, with D perhaps TRBD2 (6 bases). The CDR3 covers 15 residues. Germline V CDR1 and CDR2: KGHSH, LQKENI. Between the trimmed V and J ends, which lost 5 bases and 0 bases, there was a span of 11 bases.

V usage is TRBV30 and J usage is TRBJ1-5; TRBD1 is a possible D gene (6 bases). The CDR3 runs to 14 residues. CDR1 is GTSNPN, CDR2 SVGIG, per germline (reference sequence). V shed 5 bases and J shed 5 bases, with 16 bases lying between them. The DNA for the CDR3 is TGTGCCTGGGGCAGTAGACAGGTCTATCAGCCCCAGCATTTT. Translation: CAWGSRQVYQPQHF.

This chain connects TRBV27 to TRBJ2-7; 9 bases map to TRBD1. CDR1 is MNHEY, CDR2 SMNVEV, per germline (reference sequence). This CDR3 contains 16 residues. The trim removed 5 bases at V and 1 base at J, leaving 9 bases unmatched. CDR3: CASSPTGTGLSYEQYF. CDR3 nucleotides: TGTGCCAGCAGTCCGACCGGGACAGGGCTTTCCTACGAGCAGTACTTC.

The chain uses TRBV4-2 and TRBJ2-3; D is unclear. V dropped 4 bases and J dropped 5 bases, with 10 bases sitting between them. Germline CDR1 reads LGHNA; CDR2 reads YNFKEQ. The CDR3 totals 13 residues. The chain's CDR3 is CASSLRRRDTQYF. As DNA, the CDR3 is TGTGCCAGCAGCCTCCGGCGGAGAGATACGCAGTATTTT.

This chain joins TRBV5-4 and TRBJ2-7, with D maybe TRBD2 (7 bases). Germline V gene lookup returns CDR1 SGHNT and CDR2 YYREEE (reference sequence). CDR3 length equals 14 residues. Between the trimmed V and J ends, which lost 3 bases and 3 bases, there was a span of 13 bases. As DNA, the CDR3 is TGTGCCAGCAGCTCCTGGGGAGGGGGCTACGAGCAGTACTTC. This codes for CASSSWGGGYEQYF.

The chain uses TRBV6-6 and TRBJ1-1, with 7 bases that match TRBD1. V shed 5 bases, J shed 8 bases, and the junction held 5 bases outside the gene matches. Germline V gives CDR1 MNHNY, CDR2 SVGAGI (reference sequence). This CDR3 is 12 amino acids long. As DNA, the CDR3 is TGTGCCAGCAGTCACAGGGGTAGCGAAGCTTTCTTT. This encodes CASSHRGSEAFF.

The V and J genes are TRBV3-1 (or the pseudogene TRBV3-2) and TRBJ2-7; 9 bases are shared with TRBD1. Trimming at V came to 5 bases and at J to 6 bases, leaving 14 bases not matched to a gene. Germline V gene lookup returns CDR1 LGHDT and CDR2 YNNKEL (reference sequence). This CDR3 comprises 16 residues. The CDR3 spells CASSSRRGTGKGEQYF. The CDR3 DNA sequence: TGTGCCAGCAGCTCAAGGCGGGGGACAGGGAAGGGCGAGCAGTACTTC.

The chain links TRBV13 to TRBJ1-1, with D possibly TRBD1 on 6 matching bases. Germline loops: CDR1 PRHDT, CDR2 FYEKMQ (reference sequence). V lost 2 bases and J 0 bases, leaving 10 bases between the germline ends. CDR3 length: 15 amino acids. The CDR3 loop is CASSLQQGLNTEAFF. The DNA for the CDR3 is TGTGCCAGCAGCTTACAACAGGGCCTGAACACTGAAGCTTTCTTT.

This clone has a handful of counts. This CDR3 is CASSELLANQPQHF. In DNA, the CDR3 is TGTGCCAGCAGTGAGTTGCTAGCCAATCAGCCCCAGCATTTT. V is TRBV2 and J is TRBJ1-5; D not certain. Trimming left V 3 bases short and J 3 bases short, with 9 bases between. There are 14 residues in the CDR3. CDR1 and CDR2 from the germline V gene are SNHLY and FYNNEI.

The CDR3: CASSLISGDQPQHF. The DNA for the CDR3 is TGTGCCAGCAGCCTAATCTCGGGGGATCAGCCCCAGCATTTT. The V gene is TRBV7-2, the J gene TRBJ1-5, with D possibly TRBD1 on 5 matching bases. Per the germline V gene, CDR1 is SGHTA and CDR2 is FQGNSA. V lost 5 bases and J lost 5, with 13 bases in between. The CDR3 contains 14 residues.

The sample holds a few counts of this clone. J is TRBJ2-3 and V is TRBV28, with TRBD2 as a possible D gene (5 bases). The CDR3 consists of 16 residues. The germline V gene encodes CDR1 MDHEN and CDR2 SYDVKM. Trimming removed 2 bases from V and 0 bases from J, with 12 bases in between. The CDR3 is CASSLIERTSTDTQYF. Written as DNA, the CDR3 is TGTGCCAGCAGTTTAATAGAGCGGACTAGCACAGATACGCAGTATTTT.

This clone was recorded at least ten times. The rearrangement uses TRBV20-1 and TRBJ2-3, with 7 nucleotides matching TRBD2. Germline loops: CDR1 DFQATT, CDR2 SNEGSKA (reference sequence). V was pared by 3 bases and J by 1 base, with 7 bases of the junction left unmatched. The CDR3 is 15 residues long. The CDR3 DNA follows: TGCAGTGCTAGTGGCGGCCTAGCGGGCACAGATACGCAGTATTTT. It translates to CSASGGLAGTDTQYF.

V gene TRBV7-9 combines with J gene TRBJ2-2; 7 bases line up with TRBD2. V shed 5 bases and J 1 base; nucleotides not matched to a gene: 10. Germline V gives CDR1 SEHNR, CDR2 FQNEAQ (reference sequence). This CDR3 comprises 17 residues. The CDR3 DNA reads as TGTGCCAGCAGCCGAACCAGCGGGGCCTTGAACACCGGGGAGCTGTTTTTT. Translation: CASSRTSGALNTGELFF.

V usage is TRBV2 and J usage is TRBJ1-2; D is unclear. Deletions cut 7 bases from V and 0 bases from J, with 9 bases between. The germline V gene has CDR1 SNHLY and CDR2 FYNNEI. There are 13 residues in the CDR3. DNA of the CDR3: TGTGCCAGCAATGAGAGTCCTAACTATGGCTACACCTTC. Translated: CASNESPNYGYTF.

This clone was counted between two and nine times. The rearrangement joins TRBV13 to TRBJ2-3; D not certain. Per germline, CDR1 PRHDT and CDR2 FYEKMQ (reference sequence). Trimming took off 5 bases at V and 4 bases at J, with 7 bases between the two ends. The length of the CDR3 is 12 residues. Written as DNA, the CDR3 is TGTGCCAGCAGCGGAGAGGCAGATACGCAGTATTTT. Translation: CASSGEADTQYF.

CDR3 DNA sequence: TGTGCCAGCAGCCTCCAAACCGGGACAGGGGGGACCGGGGAGCTGTTTTTT. Its protein product is CASSLQTGTGGTGELFF. The chain links TRBV7-3 to TRBJ2-2, with 11 bases lining up with TRBD1. Looked up from germline, CDR1 is SGHTA and CDR2 is FQGTGA. The CDR3 runs 17 residues. The ends lost 5 bases at V and 5 bases at J; junction bases unmatched: 10. Looking up the rest from reference TRBV7-3 and TRBJ2-2 gives the full variable domain: GAGVSQTPSNKVTEKGKYVELRCDPISGHTALYWYRQSLGQGPEFLIYFQGTGAADDSGLPNDRFFAVRPEGSVSTLKIQRTERGDSAVYLCASSLQTGTGGTGELFFGEGSRLTVL.